This TCR beta chain was recorded in a study of T cells after yellow fever vaccination. For the study at large: SMART-Seq v4 Ultra Low Input prepared the low-cell-number fractions.

One entry per CDR3 protein results from TCRdb running MiXCR on the 5' RACE reads. The data hold more than 450,000 distinct CDR3 sequences, with less than 25% observed a single time. There are 15 residues in the CDR3. Trimming shortened V by 1 base and J by 5 bases, and 14 bases separated the two germline ends. The germline V gene has CDR1 SGHTA and CDR2 FQGNSA. This clonotype showed up just a few times. The sequence was obtained from a man between 18 and 29 years old who received the YFV17D yellow fever vaccine. Sequencing was performed on PBMCs, taken roughly 20 days after the first yellow fever vaccination. This chain uses TRBV7-2 with TRBJ2-5; a weak D match, TRBD2 (6 bases). CDR3: CASSLGPGTWETQYF. The DNA of the CDR3 is TGTGCCAGCAGCTTAGGGCCTGGGACTTGGGAGACCCAGTACTTC.